The 25 T cell receptor beta chains presented below share a single source sample, sequenced in a study of CD8+ T cells in alopecia areata. RNA extraction was followed by reverse transcription into cDNA, which acted as the sequencing template. The table came from immunoSEQ multiplex PCR; TCRdb's copy has only in-frame clones and leaves some out. The sample gives fewer than 250,000 clones, around three fifths of which show up once; approximately 1.3% is in the top ten. The treatment was: oral pan-JAK inhibitor, 5-10 mg twice daily. Source: CD4+ T cells sorted from blood, taken at week 49, from a patient treated with tofacitinib. These receptors were taken from a human donor with alopecia areata.

This clone appeared a few times. The rearrangement links TRBV2 to TRBJ1-5, with D tentatively TRBD1 (5 bases). Germline CDR1 and CDR2: SNHLY and FYNNEI. V gave up 7 bases and J gave up 3 bases, with 10 bases separating them. This CDR3 has 13 amino acids. For the CDR3, the DNA is TGTGCCAGCAAAGGGACTTCCAATCAGCCCCAGCATTTT. Protein product: CASKGTSNQPQHF.

The CDR3 DNA reads as TGTGCCAGCTTTTCCGGGACTAGCTCCTACAATGAGCAGTTCTTC. This sequence encodes CASFSGTSSYNEQFF. The chain couples TRBV2 to TRBJ2-1, with 8 bases matching TRBD2. The junction had 6 bases not matched to a gene; V was cut back by 8 bases and J by 0 bases. Germline assignment: CDR1 SNHLY and CDR2 FYNNEI. The CDR3 consists of 15 residues.

V and J are TRBV11-2 and TRBJ2-1; D not resolved. Trimming removed 1 base at V and 8 bases at J, with 9 bases between. Looked up from germline, CDR1 is SGHAT and CDR2 is FQNNGV. The CDR3 length is 13 residues. The CDR3, as DNA: TGTGCCAGCAGCTTAGCGGCTTGGGATGAGCAGTTCTTC. This gives the protein CASSLAAWDEQFF.

The V and J genes are TRBV13 and TRBJ1-1; no definite D call. V gave up 5 bases and J gave up 0 bases, with 19 bases separating them. CDR3 length: 17 amino acids. Germline V gene lookup returns CDR1 PRHDT and CDR2 FYEKMQ (reference sequence). The CDR3 loop is CASSPPGGQKMNTEAFF. The CDR3, as DNA: TGTGCCAGCAGCCCCCCGGGAGGGCAAAAAATGAACACTGAAGCTTTCTTT.

This chain joins TRBV9 and TRBJ2-7; TRBD1 is a possible D gene (5 bases). Per germline, CDR1 SGDLS and CDR2 YYNGEE. There are 12 residues in the CDR3. Trimming cost V 0 bases and J 8 bases, with 9 bases left between them. The CDR3 bases are TGTGCCAGCAGCGTAGGTAGGGGCCAGCAGTACTTC. Residues: CASSVGRGQQYF.

The chain links TRBV6-5 to TRBJ1-2; 8 bases are a match to TRBD1. This CDR3 is 14 amino acids long. Germline V gene sequence: CDR1 MNHEY, CDR2 SVGAGI. Germline trimming cut 6 bases from V and 7 bases from J; bases unmatched to any gene: 10. CDR3 nucleotides: TGTGCCAGCAGCCGGAGACAGGGGCAGGGTGGCTACACCTTC. Its translation: CASSRRQGQGGYTF.

V gene TRBV5-6 combines with J gene TRBJ2-2; unclear D gene. Looked up from germline, CDR1 is SGHDT and CDR2 is YYEEEE. The V gene lost 2 bases and the J gene lost 5 bases, with 7 bases spanning the gap. This CDR3 has 13 amino acids. The CDR3 sequence is CASSLIGTGELFF. The CDR3 nucleotides are TGTGCCAGCAGCTTAATCGGGACCGGGGAGCTGTTTTTT.

V is TRBV30 and J is TRBJ2-1; unclear D gene. Trimming took off 0 bases at V and 5 bases at J, with 8 bases between the two ends. This CDR3 is built from 13 residues. Germline V CDR1 and CDR2: GTSNPN, SVGIG (reference sequence). In nucleotides, the CDR3 is TGTGCCTGGAGTGTTTTATTTAACAATGAGCAGTTCTTC. This codes for CAWSVLFNNEQFF.

The rearrangement joins TRBV29-1 to TRBJ1-1; 7 nucleotides line up with TRBD1. This CDR3 comprises 13 residues. From germline, CDR1 is SQVTM and CDR2 ANQGSEA. V trimming: 7 bases; J trimming: 4 bases; junction bases outside the gene matches: 9. The CDR3: CSARQGWGTEAFF. The CDR3 region has the DNA TGCAGCGCTAGACAGGGTTGGGGCACTGAAGCTTTCTTT.

The chain has TRBV5-6 and TRBJ1-2, with TRBD1 matching over 7 bases. Germline trimming cut 6 bases from V and 7 bases from J; bases unmatched to any gene: 6. CDR3 length equals 12 residues. The germline V gene has CDR1 SGHDT and CDR2 YYEEEE. CDR3 in DNA: TGTGCCAGCACCAGACAGGGAAGTGGCTACACCTTC. Protein: CASTRQGSGYTF. Filled out from reference TRBV5-6 and TRBJ1-2, the complete variable domain reads DAGVTQSPTHLIKTRGQQVTLRCSPKSGHDTVSWYQQALGQGPQFIFQYYEEEERQRGNFPDRFSGHQFPNYSSELNVNALLLGDSALYLCASTRQGSGYTFGSGTRLTVV.

The V and J genes are TRBV29-1 and TRBJ2-1; D might be TRBD1 (6 bases). Trimming removed 6 bases at V and 6 bases at J, with 15 bases between. Looked up from germline, CDR1 is SQVTM and CDR2 is ANQGSEA. The CDR3 runs to 13 residues. This chain's CDR3 is CSVRQTGTNEQFF. As DNA, the CDR3 is TGCAGCGTGAGACAGACAGGAACCAATGAGCAGTTCTTC.

This clone showed up just once. This chain uses TRBV15 with TRBJ1-6, with 10 bases matching TRBD1. With 7 bases clipped from V and 10 bases from J, the junction kept 4 bases outside the gene matches. Per the germline V gene, CDR1 is LNHNV and CDR2 is YYDKDF (reference sequence). The CDR3 is made up of 13 amino acids. CDR3 amino acids: CATKGTGDSPLHF. The CDR3 bases are TGTGCCACCAAGGGGACAGGGGACTCACCCCTCCACTTT.

The chain recombines TRBV7-8 with TRBJ1-6; 8 bases agree with TRBD1. The CDR3 is 14 residues long. Losses at the gene ends were 5 bases for V and 9 bases for J; bases not matched to a gene: 6. CDR1 is SGHVS, CDR2 FQNEAQ, per germline. CDR3: CASSHGQGSSPLHF. The CDR3 DNA sequence: TGTGCCAGCAGCCATGGACAGGGATCTTCACCCCTCCACTTT.

This clone was found once. V is TRBV7-8 and J is TRBJ1-5, with D uncertain. Germline V lookup: CDR1 SGHVS, CDR2 FQNEAQ. This CDR3 has 14 residues. V shed 1 base and J shed 8 bases, with 12 bases lying between them. CDR3 region: CASSLVHGREPQHF. DNA of the CDR3: TGTGCCAGCAGCTTAGTACATGGACGTGAGCCCCAGCATTTT.

This clone was counted only a few times. This rearrangement joins TRBV4-1 to TRBJ2-4; possibly TRBD1 or TRBD2 for D (5 bases each). The length of the CDR3 is 18 residues. Trimming took 1 base from V and 1 from J, leaving 17 bases between them. Germline values: CDR1 MGHRA, CDR2 YSYEKL. CDR3 loop: CASSQGRAGHSAKNIQYF. The CDR3 DNA sequence: TGCGCCAGCAGCCAAGGGCGGGCAGGGCATTCGGCCAAAAACATTCAGTACTTC.

This clone was recorded only once. The genes are TRBV6-1 and TRBJ1-6; D perhaps matches TRBD1 (6 bases). CDR3 length: 14 residues. Trimming took 5 bases from V and 10 from J, leaving 15 bases between them. Germline V gene data show CDR1 as MNHNS and CDR2 as SASEGT. CDR3 bases: TGTGCCAGCAGTAGGGACACCCTAGGGTCACCCCTCCACTTT. Its translation is CASSRDTLGSPLHF.

CDR3 sequence reads: CAAGGIGDTQYF. CDR3 bases: TGTGCCGCTGGGGGGATCGGGGATACGCAGTATTTT. V usage is TRBV10-3 and J usage is TRBJ2-3, with a possible D match to TRBD2 (6 bases). The CDR3 runs 12 residues. The germline CDR1 and CDR2 sequences are ENHRY and SYGVKD. Deletions cut 11 bases from V and 6 bases from J, with 15 bases between.

The table lists this clone with a few counts. The J gene is TRBJ2-5, the V gene TRBV14; D unclear. The V and J ends lost 2 bases and 1 base respectively, with 11 bases between them. The germline V gene has CDR1 SGHDN and CDR2 FVKESK. The CDR3 spans 15 residues. The DNA for the CDR3 is TGTGCCAGCAGCCAAACGGCCACGCTCCAAGAGACCCAGTACTTC. This codes for CASSQTATLQETQYF. Combining the CDR3 with reference TRBV14 and TRBJ2-5 gives the whole variable domain EAGVTQFPSHSVIEKGQTVTLRCDPISGHDNLYWYRRVMGKEIKFLLHFVKESKQDESGMPNNRFLAERTGGTYSTLKVQPAELEDSGVYFCASSQTATLQETQYFGPGTRLLVL.

The chain joins TRBV6-6 to TRBJ1-1, with unresolved D. CDR3 length: 14 residues. CDR1 and CDR2 from the germline V gene are MNHNY and SVGAGI (reference sequence). The V gene lost 2 bases and the J gene lost 5 bases, with 12 bases spanning the gap. Here the CDR3 DNA reads TGTGCCAGCAGTTACGTGGATCGGTGGACTGAAGCTTTCTTT. Translated, it gives CASSYVDRWTEAFF.

The chain is built from TRBV15 and TRBJ2-2; D not resolved. V was clipped by 1 base and J by 7 bases, with 4 bases between them. Germline V CDR1 and CDR2: LNHNV, YYDKDF (reference sequence). The CDR3 has 12 residues. The CDR3 loop is CATSRVGGELFF. The CDR3 nucleotides are TGTGCCACCAGCAGAGTCGGCGGGGAGCTGTTTTTT. The full variable domain, its missing parts supplied by reference TRBV15 and TRBJ2-2, is DAMVIQNPRYQVTQFGKPVTLSCSQTLNHNVMYWYQQKSSQAPKLLFHYYDKDFNNEADTPDNFQSRRPNTSFCFLDIRSPGLGDTAMYLCATSRVGGELFFGEGSRLTVL.

The gene calls are TRBV4-3 and TRBJ1-2; TRBD1 aligns across 7 bases. Trimming took 2 bases from V and 1 from J; bases not matched to a gene: 4. The CDR3 extends over 15 amino acids. CDR1 LGHNA and CDR2 YSLEER come from the germline V gene. CDR3 DNA: TGCGCCAGCAGCCAAATACAGGGGAATAACTATGGCTACACCTTC. Residues: CASSQIQGNNYGYTF.

The rearrangement links TRBV2 to TRBJ1-1; 9 bases map to TRBD1. J gave up 5 bases and V 6 bases, and 10 bases lay outside the gene matches. Germline CDR1 is SNHLY and CDR2 is FYNNEI. This CDR3 spans 15 amino acids. CDR3 DNA: TGTGCCAGCAGCCCACAGGGGGCAAGAGGGACTGAAGCTTTCTTT. Amino acid sequence: CASSPQGARGTEAFF.

V usage is TRBV5-1 and J usage is TRBJ1-1, with 7 bases identical to TRBD1. V was clipped by 1 base and J by 4 bases; unmatched bases: 7. Germline V gives CDR1 SGHRS, CDR2 YFSETQ. CDR3 length: 15 residues. This CDR3 is CASSLPDREGTEAFF. CDR3 sequence (DNA): TGCGCCAGCAGCTTGCCCGACAGGGAAGGCACTGAAGCTTTCTTT.

This clone was seen once. The chain links TRBV4-3 to TRBJ1-2; 8 positions agree with TRBD1. Germline V gene sequence: CDR1 LGHNA, CDR2 YSLEER. The CDR3 is 15 amino acids. V lost 0 bases, J lost 1 base, and 1 base stayed unmatched. CDR3 DNA: TGCGCCAGCAGCCAAGACAGGGGGCGTAACTATGGCTACACCTTC. Protein sequence: CASSQDRGRNYGYTF.

The V and J genes are TRBV27 and TRBJ1-6, with TRBD1 matching over 7 bases. The trim removed 6 bases at V and 7 bases at J, leaving 9 bases unmatched. This CDR3 has 15 amino acids. The germline CDR1 and CDR2 sequences are MNHEY and SMNVEV (reference sequence). CDR3 nucleotides: TGTGCCAGCAGCCAGGGACAGCTGTCAAATTCACCCCTCCACTTT. It specifies CASSQGQLSNSPLHF.